This is a list of T cell receptor beta chains from one sample in a study of identical twins. TCRdb independently ran MiXCR on the 5' RACE reads; one entry per CDR3 protein. Of 450,000 or so distinct CDR3 sequences listed, approximately 15% are singletons. The same data also contributed to another study, on yellow fever vaccine responses in identical twins.

Input material: CD4+ T cells sorted from blood. The source is a woman younger than 35 in good health. Both conserved end residues are part of each CDR3. D genes are given only for firm matches. Not every row has a clone size; where given, it reads once, few, many or a size class.

TRBJ2-1 15 TRBV11-3 NA NA CASSLGGHSYNEQFF TGTGCCAGCAGCTTGGGGGGGCACTCCTACAATGAGCAGTTCTTC
TRBJ2-3 18 TRBV6-2/TRBV6-3 few TRBD2 CASSYPTSGRTIADTQYF TGTGCCAGCAGTTACCCCACTAGCGGGAGGACGATTGCAGATACGCAGTATTTT
TRBJ1-2 11 TRBV29-1 few NA CSVAGDYGYTF TGCAGCGTTGCAGGAGACTATGGCTACACCTTC
TRBJ2-1 19 TRBV5-1 many TRBD2 CASSLVVAGFMGSYNEQFF TGCGCCAGCAGCTTGGTGGTAGCGGGTTTCATGGGCTCCTACAATGAGCAGTTCTTC
TRBJ2-4 14 TRBV3-1 few TRBD2 CASSQESGREGRYF TGTGCCAGCAGCCAAGAATCTGGGAGGGAGGGGCGGTACTTC
TRBJ2-5 13 TRBV7-2 NA NA CATARGGQETQYF TGTGCCACGGCCAGGGGGGGGCAAGAGACCCAGTACTTC
TRBJ2-3 17 TRBV28 NA NA CASSSGRGGRYTDTQYF TGTGCCAGCAGTTCGGGCAGAGGGGGGAGGTACACAGATACGCAGTATTTT
TRBJ2-5 13 TRBV7-8 few NA CASSYILRETQYF TGTGCCAGCAGCTACATCTTGAGGGAGACCCAGTACTTC
TRBJ1-1 15 TRBV4-2 few TRBD1 CASSQDRDRGLEAFF TGTGCCAGCAGCCAAGATAGGGACAGGGGGCTGGAAGCTTTCTTT
TRBJ2-1 18 TRBV12-3/TRBV12-4 many TRBD2 CASRAGTSGGANWNEQFF TGTGCCAGCAGAGCCGGGACTAGCGGGGGGGCAAACTGGAATGAGCAGTTCTTC
TRBJ1-2 16 TRBV18 few NA CASSPAQGSVLSGYTF TGTGCCAGCTCGCCAGCACAGGGCTCGGTGTTGTCTGGCTACACCTTC
TRBJ2-6 14 TRBV20-1 NA NA CSASWGAGANVLTF TGCAGTGCTAGTTGGGGGGCGGGGGCCAACGTCCTGACTTTC
TRBJ2-3 20 TRBV15 NA TRBD2 CATSRDPASGGHRSADTQYF TGTGCCACCAGCAGAGATCCCGCTAGCGGGGGCCACCGTTCCGCAGATACGCAGTATTTT
TRBJ2-7 12 TRBV20-1 NA NA CSAVRTSYEQYF TGCAGTGCTGTCAGAACCTCCTACGAGCAGTACTTC
TRBJ2-1 15 TRBV5-1 NA TRBD2 CASSQTSGSPNEQFF TGCGCCAGCAGCCAGACTAGCGGGAGTCCCAATGAGCAGTTCTTC
TRBJ2-1 15 TRBV29-1 few NA CSVEAGKSVRGEQFF TGCAGCGTTGAAGCTGGGAAATCGGTACGTGGTGAGCAGTTCTTC
TRBJ2-3 15 TRBV12-3/TRBV12-4 few NA CASSLGRVFTDTQYF TGTGCCAGCAGTTTAGGGAGGGTTTTCACAGATACGCAGTATTTT
TRBJ2-3 14 TRBV27 few NA CASSPPGGVPTQYF TGTGCCAGCAGTCCACCCGGTGGGGTTCCTACGCAGTATTTT
TRBJ2-3 10 TRBV20-1 few TRBD2 CSASTSGEYF TGCAGTGCTTCTACTAGCGGAGAGTATTTT
TRBJ2-7 14 TRBV15 few NA CATSRDRAAYEQYF TGTGCCACCAGCAGAGATCGAGCGGCCTACGAGCAGTACTTC
TRBJ2-5 14 TRBV7-8 NA NA CASSFYWAVGTQYF TGTGCCAGCAGCTTTTATTGGGCCGTTGGGACCCAGTACTTC
TRBJ1-5 13 TRBV6-1 NA NA CASSANSNQPQHF TGTGCCAGCAGTGCCAATAGCAATCAGCCCCAGCATTTT
TRBJ2-7 16 TRBV5-1 few TRBD1 CASSLAGQSSSYEQYF TGCGCCAGCAGCTTGGCGGGACAGTCTAGCTCCTACGAGCAGTACTTC
TRBJ2-7 14 TRBV29-1 NA NA CSVERQGNAYEQYF TGCAGCGTTGAGCGGCAGGGAAACGCCTACGAGCAGTACTTC
TRBJ1-4 13 TRBV25-1 NA NA CASSESIFRGLFF TGTGCCAGCAGTGAATCGATATTCAGGGGACTGTTTTTT
TRBJ2-7 16 TRBV15 few TRBD1 CATSRDQGQVSYEQYF TGTGCCACCAGCAGAGATCAGGGACAGGTCTCCTACGAGCAGTACTTC
TRBJ1-1 16 TRBV10-3 few NA CAISESRGGKNTEAFF TGTGCCATCAGTGAGTCGCGAGGGGGGAAGAACACTGAAGCTTTCTTT
TRBJ2-4 15 TRBV24-1 many TRBD2 CATSDRAGGSNIQYF TGTGCCACCAGTGACCGTGCGGGAGGGTCAAACATTCAGTACTTC